This is a list of T cell receptor beta chains from one sample in a study of T-cell reconstitution after alpha-beta-depleted transplantation in children. MiXCR was run by TCRdb on the PCR reads, yielding one entry per CDR3 protein. Among a few hundred thousand distinct CDR3 sequences listed, more than 20% were seen once. The sample here was PBMCs, mostly from graft donor cells, taken 360 days after TCRalphabeta/CD19-depleted stem cell transplant. The origin of the receptors is a female patient aged 2 to 10 who had a stem cell transplant for congenital amegakaryocytic thrombocytopenia, so the T cells may come from the graft donor. Each CDR3 is given with its conserved first and last residue. The D gene is left open where the match is weak. Part of the rows lack a size; the others show once, few, many or a class for expanded clones.

V	D	J	size	DNA	CDR3
TRBV5-1	.	TRBJ2-3	few	TGCGCCAGCAGCTTGGCCTGGACAGATACGCAGTATTTT	CASSLAWTDTQYF
TRBV5-1	.	TRBJ2-2	.	TGCGCCAGCAGCTTGATGGGCAAAGAAACCGGGGAGCTGTTTTTT	CASSLMGKETGELFF
TRBV12-1	.	TRBJ2-3	few	TGTGCCAGCAGCTTCCCTCCCGATCGAGACAAACAGACTAGCGGGGGACGCACAGATACGCAGTATTTT	CASSFPPDRDKQTSGGRTDTQYF
TRBV12-3/TRBV12-4	.	TRBJ1-1	.	TGTGCCAGCAGCCCTGGACAGCCAAACACTGAAGCTTTCTTT	CASSPGQPNTEAFF
TRBV18	.	TRBJ2-5	once	TGTGCCAGCTCACCGACAGGAGACGGGACCCAGTACTTC	CASSPTGDGTQYF
TRBV20-1	TRBD2	TRBJ2-5	many	TGCAGTGCTAGATTCGGGAGGGAGACCCAGTACTTC	CSARFGRETQYF
TRBV27	.	TRBJ2-3	.	TGTGCCAGCAGTTTGAGGACTACATACACAGATACGCAGTATTTT	CASSLRTTYTDTQYF
TRBV3-1	.	TRBJ2-5	.	TGTGCCAGCAGCCAATTCCACCAAGAGACCCAGTACTTC	CASSQFHQETQYF
TRBV7-2	.	TRBJ1-1	.	TGTGCCAGCAGCAAACAGGGGAACACTGAAGCTTTCTTT	CASSKQGNTEAFF
TRBV15	.	TRBJ2-7	few	TGTGCCACCAGCAGATTTGTGGGGTACGAGCAGTACTTC	CATSRFVGYEQYF
TRBV10-3	.	TRBJ2-3	.	TGTGCCATCAGATGGGACAGCACAGATACGCAGTATTTT	CAIRWDSTDTQYF
TRBV4-1	.	TRBJ2-1	.	TGCGCCAGCAGGGGGGACTCACACACTGAGCAGTTCTTC	CASRGDSHTEQFF
TRBV10-3	.	TRBJ2-2	.	TGTGCCATCAGTAGGGCCCCACGGATGAACACCGGGGAGCTGTTTTTT	CAISRAPRMNTGELFF
TRBV4-1	TRBD2	TRBJ2-7	.	TGCGCCAGCAGCCAAGTGGCACTAGCGGGAGGGTTCTCCTACGAGCAGTACTTC	CASSQVALAGGFSYEQYF
TRBV5-1	.	TRBJ2-1	.	TGCGCGTCGGGCGATCAAGTCTATGAGCAGTTCTTC	CASGDQVYEQFF
TRBV5-6	.	TRBJ2-7	.	TGTGCCAGCAGCTTGGCGGGCCGGGACGAGCAGTACTTC	CASSLAGRDEQYF
TRBV10-2	.	TRBJ2-7	.	TGCGCCATCAGTGAGTCAAGGGTATCCTACGAGCAGTACTTC	CAISESRVSYEQYF
TRBV28	.	TRBJ2-2	.	TGTGCCAGCAGTTCCGTACCCGGGGAGCTGTTTTTT	CASSSVPGELFF
TRBV6-5	TRBD1	TRBJ1-1	.	TGTGCCAGCAGTTACACCAAAAAGACAGGGGGTCACACTGAAACTTTCTTT	CASSYTKKTGGHTETFF
TRBV4-1	.	TRBJ2-3	.	TGCGCCAGCAGCGAGACTCGTTACACAGATACGCAGTATTTT	CASSETRYTDTQYF
TRBV11-2	.	TRBJ2-4	few	TGTGCCAGCAGCTTAGTGCAGGGAGACATTCAGTACTTC	CASSLVQGDIQYF
TRBV29-1	.	TRBJ2-3	many	TGCAGCGTTGAAGCGGTCAGGGTCAGGGATCCAGATACGCAGTATTTT	CSVEAVRVRDPDTQYF
TRBV5-6	.	TRBJ2-7	few	TGTGCCAGCAGCTTCACTTCCGCGTCCCCCTTTTCCTACGAGCAGTACTTC	CASSFTSASPFSYEQYF
TRBV28	TRBD2	TRBJ2-3	few	TGTGCCAGCCTCACGTTAAGACTAGCGAGAACTAGCACAGATACGCAGTATTTT	CASLTLRLARTSTDTQYF
TRBV20-1	.	TRBJ1-1	few	TGCAGTGCTAGGCGTTTCGACACTGAAGCTTTCTTT	CSARRFDTEAFF
TRBV5-1	TRBD1	TRBJ1-2	few	TGCGCCAGCAGCTTGGAGGCAGGGGGCAACTATGGCTACACCTTC	CASSLEAGGNYGYTF
TRBV6-1	.	TRBJ1-1	.	TGTGCCAGCAGCCCGACATTGGTCACTGAAGCTTTCTTT	CASSPTLVTEAFF
TRBV7-9	.	TRBJ2-1	.	TGTGCCAGACAAACGGGGAATGAGCAGTTCTTC	CARQTGNEQFF
TRBV7-2	TRBD2	TRBJ2-3	.	TGTGCCAGCAGCCTTAACGTAGCGGGAGTCCACACAGATACGCAGTATTTT	CASSLNVAGVHTDTQYF
TRBV12-3/TRBV12-4	.	TRBJ1-2	few	TGTGCCAGCAGTTGGGACATTAACTATGGCTACACCTTC	CASSWDINYGYTF
TRBV10-3	.	TRBJ2-2	many	TGTGCCGCCCGGGACCGTCTTTCCGGGGAGCTGTTTTTT	CAARDRLSGELFF
TRBV4-2	.	TRBJ1-1	.	TGTGCCAGCGCCGTACCGAACACTGAAGCTTTCTTT	CASAVPNTEAFF
TRBV7-2	TRBD1	TRBJ1-1	once	TGTGCCAGCAGCTTAGACGGACAGGGGAACACTGAAGCTTTCTTT	CASSLDGQGNTEAFF
TRBV10-3	.	TRBJ1-4	.	TGTGCCATCGGGAGTGAGGGGGCTAATGAAAAACTGTTTTTT	CAIGSEGANEKLFF
TRBV7-3	.	TRBJ1-1	few	TGTGCCAGCCTGGAAGTTGCGGGGGCCGTCGCTTTCTTT	CASLEVAGAVAFF
TRBV12-3/TRBV12-4	.	TRBJ2-1	.	TGTGCCAGCAGTTTAGACGGGAGATACAATGAGCAGTTCTTC	CASSLDGRYNEQFF
TRBV20-1	TRBD2	TRBJ2-1	.	TGCAGTGCGACCCACGGGACTAGGGACAATGAGCAGTTCTTC	CSATHGTRDNEQFF
TRBV29-1	.	TRBJ1-2	.	TGCAGCGTTGAAGGGGACAAGTCTCTCGGCTACACCTTC	CSVEGDKSLGYTF
TRBV13	.	TRBJ2-1	many	TGTGCCAGCAGCTTGGGGACCCGGGAATCACCCCCTATTAATGAGCAGTTCTTC	CASSLGTRESPPINEQFF
TRBV5-1	.	TRBJ1-5	few	TGCGCCAGCAGCTTGGGGGGGAGCGGCAATCAGCCCCAGCATTTT	CASSLGGSGNQPQHF
TRBV5-1	TRBD2	TRBJ2-1	few	TGCGCCAGCAGCTTTAGACTAGCGGTAAACAATGAGCAGTTCTTC	CASSFRLAVNNEQFF
TRBV7-9	.	TRBJ2-7	.	TGTGCCAGCAGCTTAGCACAGGGCGAGCAGTACTTC	CASSLAQGEQYF
TRBV5-5	.	TRBJ2-1	many	TGTGCCAGCAGCCCCTACGGGCGGTCATTGGATGAGCAGTTCTTC	CASSPYGRSLDEQFF
TRBV30	.	TRBJ1-4	few	TGTGCCTGGAGTGTAGTCAGGGAAAAACTGTTTTTT	CAWSVVREKLFF
TRBV7-6	.	TRBJ1-1	.	TGTGCCAGCAGCTTAATCCCCCCTATGAACACTGAAGCTTTCTTT	CASSLIPPMNTEAFF
TRBV11-2	.	TRBJ2-5	.	TGTGCCAGCAGCAAACACGGGGGGCCTGGGGAGACCCAGTACTTC	CASSKHGGPGETQYF
TRBV5-1	TRBD2	TRBJ2-1	many	TGCGCCAGCTGCCTATCGGGACTAGCGGGAACGAATGAGCAGTTCTTC	CASCLSGLAGTNEQFF
TRBV6-6	.	TRBJ2-7	.	TGTGCCGCCGGCCGGGTTACCTACGAGCAGTACTTC	CAAGRVTYEQYF
TRBV12-3/TRBV12-4	.	TRBJ1-2	many	TGTGCCAGCACCCCCCAGGAGTCGTCGGATGGCTACACCTTC	CASTPQESSDGYTF
TRBV20-1	TRBD2	TRBJ2-1	.	TGCAGTGCCAGAGCACTTAACAACCGGACTAGCGGGAGAAAAACTAACAATGAGCAGTTCTTC	CSARALNNRTSGRKTNNEQFF
TRBV5-1	.	TRBJ2-3	.	TGCGCCAGCAGCTTGGAGGGCAGGGATGATACGCAGTATTTT	CASSLEGRDDTQYF
TRBV12-3/TRBV12-4	TRBD2	TRBJ2-7	few	TGTGCCAGCAGTTCAGGGCGGGAGCACTACGAGCAGTACTTC	CASSSGREHYEQYF